These 12 T cell receptor beta chains came from one sample sequenced in a study of post-analysis software for immune sequencing data. These receptors have no identified antigens. Included in the TCR beta cDNA libraries were unique molecular identifiers. TCRdb passed the PCR reads through MiXCR, listing each CDR3 protein once. Of a few hundred thousand distinct CDR3 sequences listed, approximately 33% are singletons. The study's findings and limits: Roughly five TRBV segments were significantly more frequent in patients than in controls. TRBV5-6, TRBV5-1 and TRBV20-1 were among these segments.

The specimen sequenced was blood. The receptors were sampled from a girl aged 5-17 years with multiple sclerosis.

The J gene is TRBJ2-7, the V gene TRBV5-1; D ambiguous. V was pared by 1 base and J by 3 bases, with 20 bases between. This CDR3 spans 17 amino acids. The germline V gene has CDR1 SGHRS and CDR2 YFSETQ. Here the CDR3 DNA reads TGCGCCAGCAGCTTGCCCCAGGCAGACCGGTGGTTCTACGAGCAGTACTTC. It codes for CASSLPQADRWFYEQYF. Variable domain in full (rest from reference TRBV5-1 and TRBJ2-7): KAGVTQTPRYLIKTRGQQVTLSCSPISGHRSVSWYQQTPGQGLQFLFEYFSETQRNKGNFPGRFSGRQFSNSRSEMNVSTLELGDSALYLCASSLPQADRWFYEQYFGPGTRLTVT.

This clonotype was found a few times. The rearrangement uses TRBV20-1 and TRBJ2-7; no reliable D call. CDR3 length: 13 amino acids. Between the trimmed V and J ends, which lost 5 bases and 4 bases, there was a span of 15 bases. Germline values: CDR1 DFQATT, CDR2 SNEGSKA (reference sequence). The CDR3 DNA sequence: TGCAGTGCTCGGGCCGCCGCCGGATACGAGCAGTACTTC. This translates into CSARAAAGYEQYF.

This clonotype was detected only a few times. This chain links TRBV7-3 with TRBJ1-1; 7 bases are shared with TRBD1. With V trimmed by 5 bases and J by 0 bases, 6 bases remained unmatched. The CDR3 extends over 15 amino acids. Germline CDR1 SGHTA, CDR2 FQGTGA. DNA for the CDR3: TGTGCCAGCAGCCTTGACAGGGCGGTGAACACTGAAGCTTTCTTT. It specifies CASSLDRAVNTEAFF.

This clonotype was counted once. V and J are TRBV10-3 and TRBJ2-7; D remains ambiguous. The DNA end lines up better with TRBJ2-5; the J call may be wrong. Germline V CDR1 and CDR2: ENHRY, SYGVKD. This CDR3 spans 13 amino acids. Written as DNA, the CDR3 is TGTGCCACCGGCTCCCCTGCCCAAGAGACCCAGTACTTC. The encoded protein is CATGSPAQETQYF.

V and J are TRBV20-1 and TRBJ2-3; TRBD2 agrees at 9 bases. V dropped 5 bases and J dropped 1; count of bases not matched to a gene: 1. The CDR3 extends over 13 amino acids. From germline, CDR1 is DFQATT and CDR2 SNEGSKA (reference sequence). In nucleotides, the CDR3 is TGCAGTGCTCGGACTAGCGGCACAGATACGCAGTATTTT. Amino acids: CSARTSGTDTQYF.

The CDR3 sequence is CAISDRVGNQPQHF. CDR3 in DNA: TGTGCCATCAGTGATCGGGTGGGCAATCAGCCCCAGCATTTT. The chain carries TRBV10-3 and TRBJ1-5; D ambiguous. This CDR3 spans 14 amino acids. V was trimmed by 3 bases and J by 2 bases, leaving 8 bases between them. Looked up from germline, CDR1 is ENHRY and CDR2 is SYGVKD.

V usage is TRBV4-1 and J usage is TRBJ1-6; tentatively, D is TRBD1 (5 bases). Per the germline V gene, CDR1 is MGHRA and CDR2 is YSYEKL. The CDR3 has 16 amino acids. The V gene lost 0 bases and the J gene lost 5 bases, with 11 bases spanning the gap. As DNA, the CDR3 is TGCGCCAGCAGCCAAGATTCTGGGGGGAATAATTCACCCCTCCACTTT. Translating gives CASSQDSGGNNSPLHF.

This clonotype has at least ten counts. The rearrangement uses TRBV4-2 and TRBJ2-7; D might be TRBD2 (5 bases). CDR1 and CDR2 from the germline V gene are LGHNA and YNFKEQ. Trimming left V 2 bases short and J 6 bases short, with 11 bases between. This CDR3 has 13 amino acids. The CDR3 spells CASSQSGLAEQYF. In nucleotides, the CDR3 is TGTGCCAGCAGCCAATCCGGACTGGCCGAGCAGTACTTC.

The rearrangement links TRBV9 to TRBJ2-1; 10 positions agree with TRBD1. Germline CDR1 SGDLS, CDR2 YYNGEE. After removal of 3 bases from V and 15 bases from J, the junction contained 6 bases not matched to a gene. This CDR3 comprises 12 residues. The CDR3 sequence is CASSGGTGVLFF. CDR3 in DNA: TGTGCCAGCAGCGGCGGGACAGGGGTTCTGTTCTTC. The whole variable domain, filled in from reference TRBV9 and TRBJ2-1, reads DSGVTQTPKHLITATGQRVTLRCSPRSGDLSVYWYQQSLDQGLQFLIQYYNGEERAKGNILERFSAQQFPDLHSELNLSSLELGDSALYFCASSGGTGVLFFGPGTRLTVL.

This rearrangement joins TRBV5-1 to TRBJ2-3; possibly TRBD2 for D (5 bases). Between the trimmed V and J ends, which lost 0 bases and 3 bases, there was a span of 8 bases. The CDR3 is 14 amino acids. Germline values: CDR1 SGHRS, CDR2 YFSETQ. The CDR3 nucleotides read TGCGCCAGCAGCTTGGGAGGGATGACAGATACGCAGTATTTT. This gives the protein CASSLGGMTDTQYF.

This clonotype was counted a few times. V is TRBV27 and J is TRBJ1-2; 10 positions agree with TRBD1. Germline assignment: CDR1 MNHEY and CDR2 SMNVEV (reference sequence). V gave up 0 bases and J gave up 8 bases; unmatched junction bases: 6. This CDR3 has 15 residues. In nucleotides, the CDR3 is TGTGCCAGCAGTTTATCGGGGGGACAGGGGAACGGCTACACCTTC. It codes for CASSLSGGQGNGYTF.

The chain carries TRBV3-1 and TRBJ1-2; TRBD1 might be the D (6 bases). The CDR3 is 13 amino acids. Germline assignment: CDR1 LGHDT and CDR2 YNNKEL (reference sequence). V lost 2 bases and J lost 7, with 11 bases in between. The CDR3 is CASSQRGARGYTF. CDR3 nucleotides: TGTGCCAGCAGCCAACGGGGGGCGCGTGGCTACACCTTC.